Shown below are 30 T cell receptor beta chains from a single sample sequenced in a study of T cell responses to AZD1222 COVID-19 vaccine (dated by TCRdb to about 2021). Per the publication, the time point label means: baseline before first vaccination. To prepare the library, the immunoSEQ multiplex PCR assay was applied. TCRdb carries this immuneACCESS record with in-frame sequences only. Its versions omit some clonotypes, under half of them owing to an unresolved V gene in the studies checked, with the rest unexplained. This sample is represented by tens of thousands of clones; 90% to 95% of them were singletons. The ten most abundant clones make up 5.2% of the sample. Source: peripheral blood, taken on day 0 of AZD1222 vaccination. These receptor sequences come from an adult in good health.

The CDR3 sequence: CATSRKPGLAGATQYF. CDR3 DNA: TGTGCCACCAGCAGAAAACCGGGACTAGCGGGTGCCACCCAGTACTTC. The genes are TRBV15 and TRBJ2-7; 12 bases line up with TRBD2. Trimming cost V 2 bases and J 10 bases; bases outside gene matches: 12. In germline, CDR1 is LNHNV, CDR2 YYDKDF (reference sequence). The length of the CDR3 is 16 residues.

The CDR3 sequence: CASSPLQGGTEAFF. CDR3 coding DNA: TGCGCCAGCAGCCCGTTACAGGGTGGGACTGAAGCTTTCTTT. The chain joins TRBV4-1 to TRBJ1-1; D perhaps matches TRBD1 (6 bases). This CDR3 contains 14 residues. V was clipped by 4 bases and J by 5 bases, with 14 bases between them. Germline V gene sequence: CDR1 MGHRA, CDR2 YSYEKL.

J is TRBJ2-3 and V is TRBV3-1 (or the pseudogene TRBV3-2); 7 positions match TRBD1. V shed 4 bases and J 1 base; nucleotides not matched to a gene: 2. The CDR3 has 14 amino acids. Germline-derived CDR1 and CDR2 are LGHDT and YNNKEL (reference sequence). This chain's CDR3 is CASSPDRGTDTQYF. The CDR3 region has the DNA TGTGCCAGCAGCCCAGACAGGGGCACAGATACGCAGTATTTT.

The chain carries TRBV7-3 and TRBJ2-5; D unresolved. CDR1 and CDR2 from the germline V gene are SGHTA and FQGTGA. The V gene lost 1 base and the J gene lost 5 bases, with 8 bases spanning the gap. The CDR3 contains 13 residues. CDR3 sequence reads: CASSLSFSETQYF. Here the CDR3 DNA reads TGTGCCAGCAGCTTAAGCTTTTCGGAGACCCAGTACTTC.

The V and J genes are TRBV5-1 and TRBJ1-1; possibly TRBD1 for D (5 bases). The CDR3 loop spans 15 amino acids. Germline CDR1 and CDR2: SGHRS and YFSETQ. Trimming left V 3 bases short and J 4 bases short, with 16 bases between. The CDR3 spells CASSWPSGEGTEAFF. CDR3 nucleotide sequence: TGCGCCAGCAGCTGGCCTTCGGGGGAGGGCACTGAAGCTTTCTTT. The full variable domain, completed using reference TRBV5-1 and TRBJ1-1, is KAGVTQTPRYLIKTRGQQVTLSCSPISGHRSVSWYQQTPGQGLQFLFEYFSETQRNKGNFPGRFSGRQFSNSRSEMNVSTLELGDSALYLCASSWPSGEGTEAFFGQGTRLTVV.

The chain has TRBV19 and TRBJ1-3; D is unclear. Looked up from germline, CDR1 is LNHDA and CDR2 is SQIVND (reference sequence). Deletions cut 7 bases from V and 4 bases from J, with 11 bases between. This CDR3 comprises 13 residues. CDR3 in DNA: TGTGCCAGTATCGGACCCCTAGGAAACACCATATATTTT. This gives the protein CASIGPLGNTIYF.

J is TRBJ1-2 and V is TRBV7-9; 7 bases fit TRBD1. The CDR3 loop spans 16 amino acids. V lost 5 bases to trimming and J lost 4 bases; unmatched junction nucleotides: 13. Germline lookup yields CDR1 SEHNR and CDR2 FQNEAQ (reference sequence). The CDR3 nucleotides are TGTGCCAGCAGCCCGGGTCCGGGACAGAGGCTCTATGGCTACACCTTC. It yields the protein CASSPGPGQRLYGYTF.

The chain employs TRBV2 and TRBJ1-6; a possible D gene is TRBD1 (5 bases). The CDR3 loop spans 16 amino acids. V lost 6 bases, J lost 10 bases, and 22 bases lay in between. Per germline, CDR1 SNHLY and CDR2 FYNNEI. CDR3 bases: TGTGCCAGCAGGGACCGGGACCGAATCTCGGGGTCACCCCTCCACTTT. Translating it yields CASRDRDRISGSPLHF.

The rearrangement links TRBV2 to TRBJ1-2; D is undetermined. The V end lost 2 bases, the J end lost 3 bases, and 10 bases lay between the germline ends. The CDR3 has 14 residues. CDR1 and CDR2 (germline): SNHLY, FYNNEI. Here the CDR3 DNA reads TGTGCCAGCAGTGAAAGGAGAGGGTACTATGGCTACACCTTC. Amino acid sequence: CASSERRGYYGYTF.

This clone was detected a few times. The J gene is TRBJ1-2, the V gene TRBV28; 10 positions agree with TRBD1. CDR3 length: 14 residues. Per germline, CDR1 MDHEN and CDR2 SYDVKM. Trimming took 6 bases from V and 4 from J; bases not matched to a gene: 5. CDR3 sequence: CASRGTGEVYGYTF. For the CDR3, the DNA is TGTGCCAGCAGGGGGACAGGGGAAGTCTATGGCTACACCTTC.

This clone appeared a few times. CDR3: CASSPLRGTGSLNTEAFF. In nucleotides, the CDR3 is TGTGCCAGCAGCCCGTTACGTGGTACAGGGAGTTTGAACACTGAAGCTTTCTTT. The chain links TRBV5-6 to TRBJ1-1; weak D call: TRBD1 (6 bases). The CDR3 covers 18 residues. V was pared by 4 bases and J by 0 bases, with 22 bases between. Germline V lookup: CDR1 SGHDT, CDR2 YYEEEE.

CDR3 sequence reads: CASSRNMRQITGELFF. The CDR3 nucleotides read TGTGCCAGCAGCCGCAACATGCGACAGATAACCGGGGAGCTGTTTTTT. The chain recombines TRBV5-8 with TRBJ2-2, with D maybe TRBD1 (5 bases). This CDR3 is built from 16 residues. Trimming cost V 4 bases and J 5 bases, with 18 bases left between them. Germline CDR1 and CDR2: SGHTS and YDEGEE.

The chain carries TRBV27 and TRBJ1-6; D remains ambiguous. The germline V gene has CDR1 MNHEY and CDR2 SMNVEV (reference sequence). Trimming stripped 3 bases from V and 8 bases from J, with 5 bases between. The CDR3 is 12 amino acids. The CDR3 nucleotides are TGTGCCAGCAGTTTTGTGCATTCACCCCTCCACTTT. This translates into CASSFVHSPLHF.

The genes are TRBV6-5 and TRBJ2-7; no reliable D call. The CDR3 runs to 14 residues. Trimming stripped 2 bases from V and 2 bases from J, with 10 bases between. The germline CDR1 and CDR2 sequences are MNHEY and SVGAGI. This CDR3 is CASSYRTEAYEQYF. The CDR3 DNA sequence: TGTGCCAGCAGTTACCGGACCGAGGCCTACGAGCAGTACTTC.

The chain couples TRBV7-2 to TRBJ2-3; D gene uncertain. CDR1 SGHTA and CDR2 FQGNSA come from the germline V gene. This CDR3 region has 12 residues. Trimming removed 5 bases at V and 4 bases at J, with 7 bases between. CDR3 loop: CASSPVADTQYF. The CDR3 nucleotides read TGTGCCAGCAGCCCTGTGGCAGATACGCAGTATTTT.

The V call is TRBV2, the J call TRBJ2-5, with 10 bases aligning to TRBD2. Germline loops: CDR1 SNHLY, CDR2 FYNNEI. J gave up 2 bases and V 1 base, and 4 bases lay outside the gene matches. The CDR3 runs 16 residues. CDR3 region: CASSEGIAGGQETQYF. In DNA, the CDR3 is TGTGCCAGCAGTGAAGGAATAGCGGGGGGTCAAGAGACCCAGTACTTC.

The chain links TRBV6-6 to TRBJ2-3; 8 bases align to TRBD2. Germline V gene lookup returns CDR1 MNHNY and CDR2 SVGAGI (reference sequence). Trimming took 6 bases from V and 3 from J; bases not matched to a gene: 11. This CDR3 has 16 residues. This CDR3 reads CASSETGGRITDTQYF. The DNA of the CDR3 is TGTGCCAGCAGCGAAACGGGAGGGCGCATAACAGATACGCAGTATTTT.

Turning to this clone: Germline is not matched at one junction end, which may reflect a read error. The chain is built from TRBV19 and TRBJ2-1, with a weak D call TRBD2 (7 bases). The germline gives CDR1 LNHDA, CDR2 SQIVND (reference sequence). The CDR3 contains 17 residues. CDR3 in DNA: TGTGCCATTAGTATAGATCTATCGACCGGAGGGGGGGGTGAGCAGTTCTTC. Encoded protein: CAISIDLSTGGGGEQFF.

The chain couples TRBV6-2 or TRBV6-3 to TRBJ2-3, with 9 bases lining up with TRBD2. CDR1 MNHEY and CDR2 SVGEGT come from the germline V gene. J gave up 5 bases and V 4 bases, and 7 bases lay outside the gene matches. The CDR3 has 15 residues. CDR3 region: CASSFSGGLGDTQYF. CDR3 nucleotides: TGTGCCAGCAGTTTTAGCGGGGGCCTGGGAGATACGCAGTATTTT.

This clone was detected only once. V gene TRBV10-3 combines with J gene TRBJ1-3; TRBD1 agrees at 8 bases. Germline CDR1 reads ENHRY; CDR2 reads SYGVKD. The V and J ends lost 4 bases and 4 bases, in that order; junction bases with no gene match: 6. This CDR3 is built from 15 residues. CDR3 sequence reads: CAISGTGTNGNTIYF. In DNA form, the CDR3 reads TGTGCCATCAGTGGGACAGGGACCAACGGAAACACCATATATTTT.

V is TRBV2 and J is TRBJ2-7, with 9 bases that match TRBD1. Losses at the gene ends were 6 bases for V and 2 bases for J; bases not matched to a gene: 5. In germline, CDR1 is SNHLY, CDR2 FYNNEI. This CDR3 spans 14 amino acids. In DNA, the CDR3 is TGTGCCAGCAGACCCGGGACAGGGACCTACGAGCAGTACTTC. Amino acid sequence: CASRPGTGTYEQYF.

The genes are TRBV18 and TRBJ1-4; D gene ambiguous. The V gene lost 4 bases and the J gene lost 7 bases, with 16 bases spanning the gap. The CDR3 is 15 residues long. Germline assignment: CDR1 KGHSH and CDR2 LQKENI. CDR3 DNA sequence: TGTGCCAGCTCACTCGGACGGAGTAATAGTGAAAAACTGTTTTTT. Its protein is CASSLGRSNSEKLFF.

This clone was picked up a small number of times. CDR3 in amino acids: CASSRDSSGANVLTF. The CDR3, as DNA: TGTGCCAGCAGCCGTGACAGCTCTGGGGCCAACGTCCTGACTTTC. The chain uses TRBV6-4 and TRBJ2-6; D perhaps matches TRBD1 (5 bases). Germline V gene data show CDR1 as MRHNA and CDR2 as SNTAGT. Trimming stripped 6 bases from V and 0 bases from J, with 9 bases between. CDR3 length: 15 amino acids.

The genes are TRBV12-3 or TRBV12-4 and TRBJ2-7; TRBD1 or TRBD2 may be the D gene (6 bases each). The CDR3 spans 13 residues. Trimming took off 3 bases at V and 5 bases at J, with 11 bases between the two ends. For the CDR3, the DNA is TGTGCCAGCAGTTTGGGGGGCCTGAACGAGCAGTACTTC. Protein product: CASSLGGLNEQYF.

This chain joins TRBV5-4 and TRBJ1-1, with D tentatively TRBD1 (6 bases). This CDR3 region has 16 residues. Trimming left V 3 bases short and J 0 bases short, with 15 bases between. From germline, CDR1 is SGHNT and CDR2 YYREEE (reference sequence). CDR3 in amino acids: CASSSPRGSMNTEAFF. CDR3 sequence (DNA): TGTGCCAGCAGCTCGCCGAGGGGGTCCATGAACACTGAAGCTTTCTTT.

V is TRBV5-6 and J is TRBJ2-1; TRBD1 agrees at 10 bases. Germline values: CDR1 SGHDT, CDR2 YYEEEE. Trimming at V came to 3 bases and at J to 6 bases, leaving 9 bases not matched to a gene. The CDR3 totals 16 residues. The CDR3 protein is CASSWFDRGRGNEQFF. The CDR3 bases are TGTGCCAGCAGCTGGTTCGACAGGGGGCGAGGCAATGAGCAGTTCTTC.

The J gene is TRBJ1-3, the V gene TRBV10-1; D may be TRBD1 (5 bases). V lost 6 bases and J 0 bases, leaving 9 bases between the germline ends. The CDR3 has 14 amino acids. Germline CDR1 reads WNHNN; CDR2 reads SYGVQD (reference sequence). CDR3 DNA sequence: TGCGCCAGCAGGGACACGTACTCTGGAAACACCATATATTTT. It codes for CASRDTYSGNTIYF.

This clone was counted once. The rearrangement uses TRBV3-1 (or the pseudogene TRBV3-2) and TRBJ1-2; 8 nucleotides align to TRBD1. The CDR3 is made up of 13 amino acids. J gave up 4 bases and V 4 bases, and 2 bases lay outside the gene matches. Germline V gene sequence: CDR1 LGHDT, CDR2 YNNKEL (reference sequence). Here the CDR3 DNA reads TGTGCCAGCAGCCTCGACAGGGGCTATGGCTACACCTTC. Translated: CASSLDRGYGYTF.

J is TRBJ2-2 and V is TRBV7-3; unclear D gene. The germline V gene encodes CDR1 SGHTA and CDR2 FQGTGA. V shed 4 bases and J shed 4 bases, with 7 bases lying between them. CDR3 size: 13 residues. The CDR3 sequence: CASSSPGTGELFF. The CDR3 nucleotides read TGTGCCAGCAGCTCCCCGGGCACCGGGGAGCTGTTTTTT.

The chain has TRBV19 and TRBJ2-3; 8 nucleotides agree with TRBD2. CDR1 and CDR2 from the germline V gene are LNHDA and SQIVND (reference sequence). This CDR3 spans 17 amino acids. With V trimmed by 2 bases and J by 4 bases, 11 bases remained unmatched. CDR3 DNA sequence: TGTGCCAGTAGTATAAGTCGGGGGGGCGGAGTCCCAGATACGCAGTATTTT. This gives the protein CASSISRGGGVPDTQYF.